This is a list of T cell receptor beta chains from one sample in a study of blood T cell repertoires in COVID-19. The table came from immunoSEQ multiplex PCR; TCRdb's copy has only in-frame clones and leaves some out. Of around 80,000 clones in the sample, about 68% were seen once. Sequenced material: peripheral blood. The source is a man aged 50-60 years with active or convalescent COVID-19. Each CDR3 is given with its conserved first and last residue. Each record gives: V gene, CDR3 length, J gene, D gene, clone size, CDR3 protein, CDR3 DNA. A D gene is named only where the DNA matches it firmly. Expanded clones are given a class, and other clones once, few, many or no size at all.

>TRBV5-4|16|TRBJ2-1|TRBD2|-
CASRGTKRGGRNEQFF
TGTGCCAGCAGAGGGACGAAGCGGGGGGGCCGCAATGAGCAGTTCTTC
>TRBV28|14|TRBJ2-7|TRBD1|-
CASSRTGRSYEQYF
TGTGCCAGCAGTAGGACAGGGAGATCCTACGAGCAGTACTTC
>TRBV29-1|13|TRBJ1-2|-|-
CSVVVGADYGYTF
TGCAGCGTTGTTGTAGGGGCTGACTATGGCTACACCTTC
>TRBV6-2/TRBV6-3|14|TRBJ2-3|TRBD2|-
CASSPGLEADMQYF
TGTGCCAGCAGCCCGGGACTAGAGGCAGATATGCAGTATTTT
>TRBV4-1|16|TRBJ2-1|TRBD1|-
CASQTRTGLSYNEQFF
TGCGCCAGCCAAACCAGGACAGGGCTTTCCTACAATGAGCAGTTCTTC
>TRBV9|14|TRBJ1-3|-|-
CASSPPGSGNTIYF
TGTGCCAGCAGCCCCCCGGGCTCTGGAAACACCATATATTTT
>TRBV7-3|15|TRBJ2-3|TRBD1|few
CASSPTQGAGDTQYF
TGTGCCAGCAGCCCTACGCAGGGGGCAGGGGATACGCAGTATTTT
>TRBV3-1/TRBV3-2|14|TRBJ2-7|-|-
CASSRRQDSYEQYF
TGTGCCAGCAGCCGCCGACAGGACAGCTACGAGCAGTACTTC
>TRBV5-1|14|TRBJ1-1|TRBD1|-
CASKKDRSFTEAFF
TGCGCCAGCAAAAAGGACAGGAGCTTCACTGAAGCTTTCTTT
>TRBV4-3|15|TRBJ2-1|TRBD2|-
CASSQVAGKFNEQFF
TGCGCCAGCAGCCAAGTAGCGGGGAAATTCAATGAGCAGTTCTTC
>TRBV10-3|13|TRBJ1-5|-|-
CAITRGLNQPQHF
TGTGCCATCACCAGGGGATTAAATCAGCCCCAGCATTTT
>TRBV6-5|15|TRBJ2-7|TRBD2|-
CASSRPGEGSYEQYF
TGTGCCAGCAGTCGGCCCGGGGAGGGGTCTTACGAGCAGTACTTC
>TRBV28|13|TRBJ1-2|-|-
CASYMGGADGYTF
TGTGCCAGCTATATGGGGGGGGCCGACGGCTACACCTTC
>TRBV6-6|12|TRBJ2-5|-|-
CASSAPQETQYF
TGTGCCAGCAGTGCCCCGCAGGAGACCCAGTACTTC
>TRBV21-1|16|TRBJ1-2|-|-
CASSTLRQGSTYGYTF
TGTGCCAGCAGCACCTTACGACAGGGCTCGACCTATGGCTACACCTTC
>TRBV7-2|15|TRBJ2-7|TRBD1|-
CASSLDAGQGYEQYF
TGTGCCAGCAGCTTAGACGCGGGACAGGGATATGAGCAGTACTTC
>TRBV5-5|15|TRBJ2-7|TRBD1|-
CASSADRGSSYEQYF
TGTGCCAGCAGCGCCGACAGGGGTAGCTCCTACGAGCAGTACTTC
>TRBV5-5|14|TRBJ2-5|TRBD2|-
CASSRGLAEETQYF
TGTGCCAGCAGCCGTGGACTAGCGGAAGAGACCCAGTACTTC
>TRBV7-2|15|TRBJ2-7|-|-
CASSLAPGSSYEQYF
TGTGCCAGCAGCTTAGCGCCCGGGAGCTCCTACGAGCAGTACTTC
>TRBV7-7|13|TRBJ2-3|-|-
CASSLGEADTQYF
TGTGCCAGCAGCTTAGGGGAGGCAGATACGCAGTATTTT
>TRBV15|15|TRBJ2-5|-|-
CATRRGGGASGTQYF
TGTGCCACCAGGAGGGGGGGCGGGGCCTCGGGGACCCAGTACTTC
>TRBV15|14|TRBJ1-1|-|few
CATSPSGGRAEAFF
TGTGCCACCAGTCCCTCGGGGGGTAGGGCTGAAGCTTTCTTT
>TRBV9|15|TRBJ1-2|TRBD1|-
CASSVEKAGGYGYTF
TGTGCCAGCAGCGTAGAGAAGGCAGGGGGGTATGGCTACACCTTC
>TRBV4-3|14|TRBJ2-2|-|-
CASSQPDKPGELFF
TGCGCCAGCAGCCAACCGGACAAACCCGGGGAGCTGTTTTTT
>TRBV2|17|TRBJ1-5|TRBD1|-
CASGRGQGAGRNQPQHF
TGTGCCAGCGGGAGGGGGCAGGGGGCAGGTCGCAATCAGCCCCAGCATTTT
>TRBV9|16|TRBJ1-2|-|few
CASSVGSRASNYGYTF
TGTGCCAGCAGCGTAGGCTCCAGGGCAAGCAACTATGGCTACACCTTC
>TRBV27|14|TRBJ2-2|TRBD2|-
CASGLAGNTGELFF
TGTGCCAGCGGACTAGCGGGGAACACCGGGGAGCTGTTTTTT
>TRBV3-1/TRBV3-2|16|TRBJ2-7|TRBD1|-
CASSQTRTGIVYEQYF
TGTGCCAGCAGCCAAACCCGGACAGGGATCGTCTACGAGCAGTACTTC
>TRBV2|14|TRBJ1-2|-|-
CASSVQPQDYGYTF
TGTGCCAGCAGTGTACAGCCTCAAGACTATGGCTACACCTTC
>TRBV5-1|14|TRBJ2-5|TRBD1|-
CASSLEGAQETQYF
TGCGCCAGCAGCTTGGAGGGGGCTCAAGAGACCCAGTACTTC
>TRBV13|13|TRBJ2-2|-|-
CASSLHSRGELFF
TGTGCCAGCAGCCTGCACTCACGCGGGGAGCTGTTTTTT
>TRBV2|17|TRBJ2-5|TRBD1|-
CASSQEQGPVKQETQYF
TGTGCCAGCAGCCAAGAACAGGGGCCTGTAAAGCAAGAGACCCAGTACTTC
>TRBV5-5|14|TRBJ1-1|-|-
CASSLDRSVTEAFF
TGTGCCAGCAGCCTAGACAGGTCGGTCACTGAAGCTTTCTTT
>TRBV9|18|TRBJ2-2|TRBD2|-
CASSVVLAGARNTGELFF
TGTGCCAGCAGCGTAGTCCTAGCGGGGGCCCGGAACACCGGGGAGCTGTTTTTT
>TRBV12-5|13|TRBJ1-6|-|-
CASGSIQGSPLHF
TGTGCTAGTGGCTCAATACAGGGATCACCCCTCCACTTT
>TRBV3-1/TRBV3-2|13|TRBJ1-2|-|few
CASSQAAGTGYTF
TGTGCCAGCAGCCAAGCGGCAGGTACTGGCTACACCTTC
>TRBV10-3|12|TRBJ2-1|-|few
CAISDRDNEQFF
TGTGCCATCAGTGACCGCGACAATGAGCAGTTCTTC
>TRBV29-1|11|TRBJ1-1|-|-
CSVEAYTEAFF
TGCAGCGTTGAGGCCTACACTGAAGCTTTCTTT
>TRBV7-8|13|TRBJ1-1|-|few
CASSLIGGTEAFF
TGTGCCAGCAGCTTAATAGGGGGCACTGAAGCTTTCTTT
>TRBV5-6|15|TRBJ1-1|TRBD1|once
CASSYRQGSYTEAFF
TGTGCCAGCAGCTATCGACAGGGATCATACACTGAAGCTTTCTTT
>TRBV12-5|14|TRBJ2-2|-|few
CASGTPGWTGELFF
TGTGCTAGTGGTACCCCGGGGTGGACCGGGGAGCTGTTTTTT
>TRBV6-6|16|TRBJ2-7|TRBD1|-
CASSRGQGWRPYEQYF
TGTGCCAGCAGTCGTGGACAGGGTTGGAGACCCTACGAGCAGTACTTC
>TRBV30|13|TRBJ1-2|-|few
CAWTGTIGYGYTF
TGTGCCTGGACTGGGACAATCGGGTATGGCTACACCTTC
>TRBV2|11|TRBJ2-7|-|-
CASSDRGEQYF
TGTGCCAGCAGTGATCGGGGCGAGCAGTACTTC
>TRBV6-5|14|TRBJ1-5|TRBD1|few
CASGQGRGNQPQHF
TGTGCCAGCGGACAGGGGCGAGGCAATCAGCCCCAGCATTTT
>TRBV15|18|TRBJ1-4|TRBD1|once
CATSRDRDRGRTNEKLFF
TGTGCCACCAGCAGAGATCGCGACAGGGGGCGGACTAATGAAAAACTGTTTTTT